This T cell receptor beta chain emerged from a study of T cell changes during pregnancy in multiple sclerosis (dated by TCRdb to between 2018 and 2021). Regarding the complete study: The study examined how the T cell repertoire changed over the course of pregnancy in women with multiple sclerosis.

Receptors were amplified or captured by the immunoSEQ multiplex PCR assay. TCRdb mirrors the immuneACCESS table, restricted to in-frame sequences. Some clones are absent from its copies; in checked studies, under half trace to an unresolved V gene, and the reason for the others is unknown. The sample table lists around 81,000 clones, roughly 92% of them with a count of one. Roughly 3.3% of the sample comes from the top ten. A remark on this clone: Its specific antigen is unknown. Base qualities are missing; no much larger clone stands one base away.

The cysteine opens and the phenylalanine closes a CDR3 of 14 amino acids. The entry retains the CDR3 DNA only, 42 bases that are in frame from base 1. Trimming costs V 6 bases and J 2 bases, and their ends lie 13 bases apart. From the germline V gene, CDR1 is SNHLY and CDR2 is FYNNEI. The source is a female donor in good health, enrolled as a control in a pregnancy study. Sequencing used peripheral blood, obtained after pregnancy. The rearrangement combines TRBV2 with TRBJ1-2; TRBD1 could be the D gene, as 5 bases match. The DNA reads as follows: TGTGCCAGCAGACCCCAACAGGAAAACTATGGCTACACCTTC. Its protein reads: CASRPQQENYGYTF.